This entry concerns a single T cell receptor beta chain. The data originate from a study of T-cell memory formation after mild COVID-19. In germline, CDR1 is MGHRA, CDR2 YSYEKL. This CDR3 region has 16 residues. V lost 1 base, J lost 5 bases, and 12 bases lay in between. In TCRdb, the 5' RACE reads were re-called with MiXCR into one record per CDR3 protein. This table holds a few hundred thousand distinct CDR3 sequences, under 12% found once. The receptor was isolated from a man aged 18 to 35 who had mild COVID-19 (a few samples of this study predate the infection). Cell type and time point are not known. This chain uses TRBV4-1 with TRBJ1-6, with D tentatively TRBD1 (6 bases). The specimen sequenced was PBMCs or a T cell subset sorted from them (not recorded which). CDR3 sequence (DNA): TGCGCCAGCAGCCAAGGCCCAGGGGTTCATAATTCACCCCTCCACTTT. Protein product: CASSQGPGVHNSPLHF.